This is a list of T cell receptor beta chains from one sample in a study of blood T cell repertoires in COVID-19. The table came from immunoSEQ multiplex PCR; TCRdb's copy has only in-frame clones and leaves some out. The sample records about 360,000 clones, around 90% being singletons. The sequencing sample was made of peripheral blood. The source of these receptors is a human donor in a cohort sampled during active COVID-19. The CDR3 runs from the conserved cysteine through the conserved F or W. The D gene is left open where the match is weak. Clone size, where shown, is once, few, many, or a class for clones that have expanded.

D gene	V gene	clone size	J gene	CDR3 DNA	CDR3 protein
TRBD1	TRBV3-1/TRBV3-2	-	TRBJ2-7	TGTGCCAGCAGCCAGGGGACAGGGGGCAACTACGAGCAGTACTTC	CASSQGTGGNYEQYF
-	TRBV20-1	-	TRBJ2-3	TGCAGTGGGGCCACAGATACGCAGTATTTT	CSGATDTQYF
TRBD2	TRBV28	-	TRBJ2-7	TGTGCCAGCAGTCCCTCCCGGTCTAGCGGGAGGAACGAGCAGTACTTC	CASSPSRSSGRNEQYF
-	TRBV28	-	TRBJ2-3	TGTGCCAGCAGCCCCGGGGGCACAGATACGCAGTATTTT	CASSPGGTDTQYF
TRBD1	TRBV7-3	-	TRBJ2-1	TGTGCCAGCAGCTTAACGGGGTTCCAGACAGGGCAGATTCTCTACAATGAGCAGTTCTTC	CASSLTGFQTGQILYNEQFF
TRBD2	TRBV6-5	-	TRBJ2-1	TGTGCCAGCAGGGAGCGGGGGGGTCTGAGAAATGAGCAGTTCTTC	CASRERGGLRNEQFF
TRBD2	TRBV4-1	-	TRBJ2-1	TGCGCCAGCAGCCAAGATGGGACTAGCGGGGGGACCGATGAGCAGTTCTTC	CASSQDGTSGGTDEQFF
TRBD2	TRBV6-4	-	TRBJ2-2	TGTGCCAGCAGCCTAAATGCCGGGACTAGGACAGTCGGGGAGCTGTTTTTT	CASSLNAGTRTVGELFF
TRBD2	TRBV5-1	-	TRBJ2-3	TGCGCCAGCAGCTTAGCTAGCGGGAGAAGCACAGATACGCAGTATTTT	CASSLASGRSTDTQYF
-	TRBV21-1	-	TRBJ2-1	TGTGCCAGCAGCGTAGCTAGTAGAGTGGGACTAGCGATTTACAATGAGCAGTTCTTC	CASSVASRVGLAIYNEQFF
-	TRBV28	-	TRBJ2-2	TGTGCCAGCAGTTTAAGCAGGGCCACCGGGGAGCTGTTTTTT	CASSLSRATGELFF
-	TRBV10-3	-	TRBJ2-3	TGTGCCATCAGTGACCCCGACTCTCCCAAAACGGATACGCAGTATTTT	CAISDPDSPKTDTQYF
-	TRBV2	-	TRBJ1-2	TGTGCCAGCAGATCGGGGGGGCACTATGGCTACACCTTC	CASRSGGHYGYTF
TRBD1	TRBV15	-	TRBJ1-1	TGTGCCACCAGGGGGGACAGGTTTCTGGGTGAAGCTTTCTTT	CATRGDRFLGEAFF
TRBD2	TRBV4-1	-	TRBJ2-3	TGCGCCAGCAGCCAAGATCTGGCTAGCGGGGGGTCCACAGATACGCAGTATTTT	CASSQDLASGGSTDTQYF
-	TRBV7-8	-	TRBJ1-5	TGTGCCAGCAGCTTAGCCAGGGCACTGAATAGCAATCAGCCCCAGCATTTT	CASSLARALNSNQPQHF
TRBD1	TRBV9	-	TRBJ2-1	TGTGCCAGCAGCGCCACCAGGGGGTCTAATTATGAGCAGTTCTTC	CASSATRGSNYEQFF
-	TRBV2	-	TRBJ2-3	TGTGCCAGCACCCGGCAGGACTATTCGTGGGCAGATACGCAGTATTTT	CASTRQDYSWADTQYF
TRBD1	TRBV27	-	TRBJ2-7	TGTGCCAGCAGTCCCGGGACAGCCGAAGGAATTTCCGAGCAGTACTTC	CASSPGTAEGISEQYF
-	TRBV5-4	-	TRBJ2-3	TGTGCCAGCAGCTTTGGCGGGCTTGGGGATACGCAGTATTTT	CASSFGGLGDTQYF
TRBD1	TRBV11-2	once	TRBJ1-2	TGTGCCAGCAGCCGACGAGGGACAGGGGGCAACTATGGCTACACCTTC	CASSRRGTGGNYGYTF
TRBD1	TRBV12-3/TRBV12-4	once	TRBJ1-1	TGTGCCAGCAAGACAGGGGGCACTGAAGCTTTCTTT	CASKTGGTEAFF
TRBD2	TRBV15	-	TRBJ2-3	TGTGCCGTCTCGTGGACTAGCGGGAGTGCAGATACGCAGTATTTT	CAVSWTSGSADTQYF
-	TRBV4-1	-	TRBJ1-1	TGCGCCAGCAGCCTCAAGAGTCCGGAGGTTGATGGGGAGAACACTGAAGCTTTCTTT	CASSLKSPEVDGENTEAFF
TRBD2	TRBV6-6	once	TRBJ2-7	TGTGCCAGCAGTGTTGTGGCGGGAGGAGCTAACAACGAGCAGTACTTC	CASSVVAGGANNEQYF
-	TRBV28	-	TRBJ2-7	TGTGCCAGCAGTTTGATAGCGCCAGACGAGCAGTACTTC	CASSLIAPDEQYF
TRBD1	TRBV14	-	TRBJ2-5	TGTGCCAGCAGCCTGACAGGGGAGAGGGTTAAAGAGACCCAGTACTTC	CASSLTGERVKETQYF
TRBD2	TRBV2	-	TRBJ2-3	TGTGCCAGCACCGGACTAGCGGGGGGGCCTGCTACGCAGTATTTT	CASTGLAGGPATQYF
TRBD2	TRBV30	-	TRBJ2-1	TGTGCCTGGAGTGGCGGCGGGGGGGGACACAATGAGCAGTTCTTC	CAWSGGGGGHNEQFF
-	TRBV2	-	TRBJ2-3	TGTGCCAGCAGTCTAACCGGGACAAGCACAGATACGCAGTATTTT	CASSLTGTSTDTQYF
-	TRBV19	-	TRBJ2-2	TGTGCCAGTAGTGCCATGGGCAGATCGAACACCGGGGAGCTGTTTTTT	CASSAMGRSNTGELFF
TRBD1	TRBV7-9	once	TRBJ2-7	TGTGCCAGCAGCTTAGGGAGCCTCGGACAGGGCTACGAGCAGTACTTC	CASSLGSLGQGYEQYF
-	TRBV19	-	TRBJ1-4	TGTGCCAGTAGTATACAGGGTTCTAATGAAAAACTGTTTTTT	CASSIQGSNEKLFF
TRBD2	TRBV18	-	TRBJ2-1	TGTGCCAGCTCATCAAGGACTAGCAGCAATGAGCAGTTCTTC	CASSSRTSSNEQFF